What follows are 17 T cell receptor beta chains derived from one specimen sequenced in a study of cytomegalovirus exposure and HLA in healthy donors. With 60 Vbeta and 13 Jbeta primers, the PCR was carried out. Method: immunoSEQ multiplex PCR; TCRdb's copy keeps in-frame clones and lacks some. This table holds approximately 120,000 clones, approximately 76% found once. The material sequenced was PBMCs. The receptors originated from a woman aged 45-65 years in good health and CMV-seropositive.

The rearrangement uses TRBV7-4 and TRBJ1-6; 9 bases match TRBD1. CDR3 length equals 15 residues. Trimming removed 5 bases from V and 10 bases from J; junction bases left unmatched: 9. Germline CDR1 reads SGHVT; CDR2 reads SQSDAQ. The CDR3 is CASSPQDRGDSPLHF. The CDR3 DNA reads TGTGCCAGCAGCCCGCAGGACAGGGGAGACTCACCCCTCCACTTT. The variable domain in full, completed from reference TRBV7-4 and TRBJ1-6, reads GAGVSQSPRYKVAKRGRDVALRCDSISGHVTLYWYRQTLGQGSEVLTYSQSDAQRDKSGRPSGRFSAERPERSVSTLKIQRTEQGDSAVYLCASSPQDRGDSPLHFGNGTRLTVT.

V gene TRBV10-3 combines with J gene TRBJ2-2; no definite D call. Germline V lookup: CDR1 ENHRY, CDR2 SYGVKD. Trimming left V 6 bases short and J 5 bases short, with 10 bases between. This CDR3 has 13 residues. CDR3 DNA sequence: TGTGCCATCAGCCCCAGGCAAACCGGGGAGCTGTTTTTT. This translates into CAISPRQTGELFF.

The CDR3 DNA reads TGCAGCGTTGGGGACACCTACACCGGGGAGCTGTTTTTT. Translated: CSVGDTYTGELFF. The chain is built from TRBV29-1 and TRBJ2-2; D might be TRBD1 (6 bases). The CDR3 length is 13 residues. V dropped 4 bases and J dropped 3 bases, with 9 bases sitting between them. Germline V CDR1 and CDR2: SQVTM, ANQGSEA.

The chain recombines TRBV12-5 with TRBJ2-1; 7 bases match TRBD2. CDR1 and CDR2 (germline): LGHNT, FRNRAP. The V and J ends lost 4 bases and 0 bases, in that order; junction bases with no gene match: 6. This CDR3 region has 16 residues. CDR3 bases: TGTGCTAGTGGTTCTCTTAGCGGGTCCTCCTACAATGAGCAGTTCTTC. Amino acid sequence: CASGSLSGSSYNEQFF.

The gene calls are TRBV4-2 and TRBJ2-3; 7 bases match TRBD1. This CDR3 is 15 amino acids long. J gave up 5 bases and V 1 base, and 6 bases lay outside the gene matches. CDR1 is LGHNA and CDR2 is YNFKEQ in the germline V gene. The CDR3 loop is CASSQGQGYRDTQYF. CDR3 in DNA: TGTGCCAGCAGCCAAGGACAGGGCTATAGAGATACGCAGTATTTT.

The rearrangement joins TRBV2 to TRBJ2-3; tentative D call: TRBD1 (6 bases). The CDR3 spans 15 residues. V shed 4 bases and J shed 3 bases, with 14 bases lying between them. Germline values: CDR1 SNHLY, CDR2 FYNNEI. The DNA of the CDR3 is TGTGCCAGCAGTGCCCGACAGGCTAGAACAGATACGCAGTATTTT. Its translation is CASSARQARTDTQYF.

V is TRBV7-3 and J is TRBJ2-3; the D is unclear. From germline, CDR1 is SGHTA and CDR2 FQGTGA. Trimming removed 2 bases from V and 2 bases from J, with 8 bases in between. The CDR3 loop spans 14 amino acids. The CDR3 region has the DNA TGTGCCAGCAGCTTAGGTCCTAACACAGATACGCAGTATTTT. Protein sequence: CASSLGPNTDTQYF. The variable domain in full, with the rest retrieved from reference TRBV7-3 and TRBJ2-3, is GAGVSQTPSNKVTEKGKYVELRCDPISGHTALYWYRQSLGQGPEFLIYFQGTGAADDSGLPNDRFFAVRPEGSVSTLKIQRTERGDSAVYLCASSLGPNTDTQYFGPGTRLTVL.

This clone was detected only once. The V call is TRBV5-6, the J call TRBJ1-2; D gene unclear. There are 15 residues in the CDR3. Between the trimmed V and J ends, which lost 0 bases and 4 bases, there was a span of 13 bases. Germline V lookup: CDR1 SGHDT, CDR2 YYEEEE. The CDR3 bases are TGTGCCAGCAGCTTGGCCAGGAGGGATACCTATGGCTACACCTTC. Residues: CASSLARRDTYGYTF.

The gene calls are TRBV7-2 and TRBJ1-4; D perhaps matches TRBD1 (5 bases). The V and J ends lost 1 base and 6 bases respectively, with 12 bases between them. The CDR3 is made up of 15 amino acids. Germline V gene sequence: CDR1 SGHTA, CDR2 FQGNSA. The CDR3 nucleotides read TGTGCCAGCAGCTTAGGCGGCAGGGCCGATGAAAAACTGTTTTTT. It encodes CASSLGGRADEKLFF.

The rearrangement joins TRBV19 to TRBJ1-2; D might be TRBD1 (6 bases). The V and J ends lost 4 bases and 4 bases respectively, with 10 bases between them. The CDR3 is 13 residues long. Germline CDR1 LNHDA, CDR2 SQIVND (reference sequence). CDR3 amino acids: CASSRDTSYGYTF. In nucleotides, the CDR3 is TGTGCCAGTAGTAGGGACACCTCCTATGGCTACACCTTC.

The CDR3 DNA is TGTGCCATCAGTGAGACTAGCAATGAGCAGTTCTTC. It encodes CAISETSNEQFF. This chain joins TRBV10-3 and TRBJ2-1; TRBD2 might be the D (5 bases). With 2 bases removed from V and 6 bases from J, the gap between germline ends came to 5 bases. Germline V gene lookup returns CDR1 ENHRY and CDR2 SYGVKD. The CDR3 spans 12 residues.

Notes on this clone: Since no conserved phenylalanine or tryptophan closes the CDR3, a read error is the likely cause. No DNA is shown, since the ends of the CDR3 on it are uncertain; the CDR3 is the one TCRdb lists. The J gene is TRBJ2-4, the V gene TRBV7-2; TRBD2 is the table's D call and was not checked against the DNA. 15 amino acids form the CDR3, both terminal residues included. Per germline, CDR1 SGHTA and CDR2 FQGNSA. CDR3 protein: CASSTAGGSSPPRGV.

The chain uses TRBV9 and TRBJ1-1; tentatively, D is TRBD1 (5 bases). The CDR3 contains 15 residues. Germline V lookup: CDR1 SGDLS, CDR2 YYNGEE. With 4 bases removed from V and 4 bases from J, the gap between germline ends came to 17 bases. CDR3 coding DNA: TGTGCCAGCAGCCCTAGACCTGGGGGGAGCACTGAAGCTTTCTTT. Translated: CASSPRPGGSTEAFF.

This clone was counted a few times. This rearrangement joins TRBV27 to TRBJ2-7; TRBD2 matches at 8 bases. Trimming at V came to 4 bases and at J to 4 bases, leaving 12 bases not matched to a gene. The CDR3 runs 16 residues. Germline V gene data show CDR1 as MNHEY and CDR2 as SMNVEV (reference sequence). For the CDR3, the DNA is TGTGCCAGCAGTTGGGGTAGCGGGACAAAGCTATACGAGCAGTACTTC. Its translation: CASSWGSGTKLYEQYF.

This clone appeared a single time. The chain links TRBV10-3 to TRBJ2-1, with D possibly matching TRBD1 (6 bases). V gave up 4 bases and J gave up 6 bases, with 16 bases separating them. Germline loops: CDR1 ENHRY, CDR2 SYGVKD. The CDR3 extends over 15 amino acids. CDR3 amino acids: CAISGGGGGFNEQFF. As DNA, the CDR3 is TGTGCCATCAGTGGGGGTGGGGGCGGGTTCAATGAGCAGTTCTTC.

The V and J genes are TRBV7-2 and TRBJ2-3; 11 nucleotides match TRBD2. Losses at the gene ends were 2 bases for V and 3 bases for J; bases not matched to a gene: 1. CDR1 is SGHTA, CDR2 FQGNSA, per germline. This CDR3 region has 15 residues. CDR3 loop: CASSLTSGRTDTQYF. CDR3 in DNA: TGTGCCAGCAGCTTAACTAGCGGGAGAACAGATACGCAGTATTTT.

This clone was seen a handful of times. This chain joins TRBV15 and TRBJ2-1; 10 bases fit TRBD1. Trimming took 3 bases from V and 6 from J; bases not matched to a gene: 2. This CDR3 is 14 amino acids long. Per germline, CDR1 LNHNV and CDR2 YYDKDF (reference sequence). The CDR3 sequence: CATSRRTGGNEQFF. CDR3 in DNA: TGTGCCACCAGCAGGAGGACAGGGGGCAATGAGCAGTTCTTC.